This is a list of T cell receptor beta chains from one sample in a study of blood T cells in healthy people across ages. One entry per CDR3 protein results from TCRdb running MiXCR on the 5' RACE reads. The table lists approximately 800,000 distinct CDR3 sequences, more than 55% of them singletons, with 20% to 30% in the top ten. Sequencing input: blood. These receptors came from a man in his forties in good health. CDR3s include the opening cysteine and the closing phenylalanine or tryptophan. Fields, in order: V gene, J gene, D gene, clone size, CDR3 protein, CDR3 DNA. The D gene is left open where the match is weak. A clone size is listed for some rows: how often the clone was seen (once, few, many), or a class if it is expanded.

>TRBV5-1|TRBJ1-2|.|.
CASSLVLTGSGDYTF
TGCGCCAGCAGCTTGGTCCTCACAGGGTCTGGCGACTACACCTTC
>TRBV28|TRBJ1-1|.|few
CASSLWTDSMNTEAFF
TGTGCCAGCAGTTTATGGACCGACTCCATGAACACTGAAGCTTTCTTT
>TRBV29-1|TRBJ1-4|.|.
CSVRQMEKLFF
TGCAGCGTTCGCCAGATGGAAAAACTGTTTTTT
>TRBV15|TRBJ1-2|TRBD1|.
CATGRERQGSYGYTF
TGTGCCACCGGCAGAGAGCGACAGGGGAGCTATGGCTACACCTTC
>TRBV4-3|TRBJ2-7|TRBD2|few
CASSQEAASGIYEQYF
TGCGCCAGCAGCCAAGAAGCGGCTAGCGGGATCTACGAGCAGTACTTC
>TRBV5-1|TRBJ2-4|TRBD1|.
CASGTGEDIQYF
TGCGCCAGCGGGACAGGGGAGGACATTCAGTACTTC
>TRBV29-1|TRBJ2-7|.|few
CSVENRNEQYF
TGCAGCGTTGAAAATAGGAACGAGCAGTACTTC
>TRBV6-5|TRBJ2-1|TRBD1|.
CASRGTGHREQFF
TGTGCCAGCAGGGGGACAGGTCATAGGGAGCAGTTCTTC
>TRBV20-1|TRBJ2-3|TRBD1|.
CSARDTGVGTDTQYF
TGCAGTGCTAGAGATACAGGGGTCGGAACAGATACGCAGTATTTT
>TRBV25-1|TRBJ2-1|TRBD1|.
CASSDLRDRGWNEQFF
TGTGCCAGCAGTGACCTCCGGGACAGGGGGTGGAATGAGCAGTTCTTC
>TRBV5-1|TRBJ2-3|TRBD1|.
CASSLGDRGVADTQYF
TGCGCCAGCAGCTTAGGAGACAGGGGTGTAGCGGATACGCAGTATTTT
>TRBV7-3|TRBJ2-5|.|.
CASSLIVGGVETQYF
TGTGCCAGCAGCTTAATAGTTGGAGGGGTAGAGACCCAGTACTTC
>TRBV28|TRBJ2-1|TRBD1|.
CASSSMTGGVNEQFF
TGTGCCAGCAGTTCTATGACAGGGGGTGTTAATGAGCAGTTCTTC
>TRBV20-1|TRBJ2-1|.|few
CSARAGGRNEQFF
TGCAGTGCGCGAGCCGGGGGGCGAAATGAGCAGTTCTTC
>TRBV5-1|TRBJ2-5|TRBD1|.
CASSLSGTGDRETQYF
TGCGCCAGCAGCCTCTCCGGGACAGGGGATAGAGAGACCCAGTACTTC
>TRBV6-2/TRBV6-3|TRBJ2-5|.|.
CASSLSPGRQTQYF
TGTGCCAGCAGCCTCTCCCCTGGCCGTCAGACCCAGTACTTC
>TRBV29-1|TRBJ2-7|TRBD1|.
CSVTGERNEQYF
TGCAGCGTTACAGGGGAGAGGAACGAGCAGTACTTC
>TRBV6-1|TRBJ2-7|.|once
CASRFETASYEQYF
TGTGCCAGCAGATTCGAGACAGCCTCCTACGAGCAGTACTTC
>TRBV6-4|TRBJ1-2|TRBD1|few
CASSDSSGGGYGYTF
TGTGCCAGCAGTGACTCGTCAGGGGGGGGATATGGCTACACCTTC
>TRBV7-9|TRBJ1-6|.|.
CASSHGQPESPLHF
TGTGCCAGCAGCCATGGACAGCCAGAATCACCCCTCCACTTT
>TRBV24-1|TRBJ2-5|.|.
CATSGQGKTQYF
TGTGCCACCAGCGGGCAGGGTAAGACCCAGTACTTC
>TRBV5-6|TRBJ2-7|.|.
CASSDPRGTYEQYF
TGTGCCAGCAGCGACCCCAGGGGAACTTACGAGCAGTACTTC
>TRBV27|TRBJ2-7|TRBD1|.
CASSLLAVRDRGDEQYF
TGTGCCAGCAGTTTATTAGCTGTAAGGGACAGGGGAGACGAGCAGTACTTC
>TRBV2|TRBJ1-4|.|.
CASGVEGYEKLFF
TGTGCCAGCGGTGTCGAGGGTTATGAAAAACTGTTTTTT
>TRBV11-2|TRBJ2-1|.|.
CASSLGWRGSSYNEQFF
TGTGCCAGCAGCTTAGGTTGGCGGGGTAGCTCCTACAATGAGCAGTTCTTC
>TRBV28|TRBJ2-7|.|.
CASSLLEGGGGPPYEQYF
TGTGCCAGCAGTTTGTTGGAGGGAGGGGGAGGACCTCCCTACGAGCAGTACTTC
>TRBV11-2|TRBJ1-1|TRBD1|.
CASSLKQGATEAFF
TGTGCCAGCAGCCTTAAGCAGGGGGCGACTGAAGCTTTCTTT
>TRBV10-3|TRBJ2-7|.|.
CAIRVAYEQYF
TGTGCCATCAGGGTAGCCTACGAGCAGTACTTC
>TRBV4-1|TRBJ2-3|.|few
CASSPPFPRSTDTQYF
TGCGCCAGCAGCCCTCCGTTCCCGAGGAGCACAGATACGCAGTATTTT
>TRBV4-2|TRBJ2-1|.|.
CASSLLTETNEQFF
TGTGCCAGCAGCCTCCTGACTGAAACAAATGAGCAGTTCTTC
>TRBV18|TRBJ1-2|.|few
CASSQTGSYGYTF
TGTGCCAGCTCCCAGACAGGATCCTATGGCTACACCTTC
>TRBV28|TRBJ1-4|.|.
CASSLGGSGEKLFF
TGCGCCAGCAGCCTAGGCGGGTCCGGTGAAAAACTGTTTTTT
>TRBV2|TRBJ2-3|.|.
CASSDGVPGTQYF
TGTGCCAGCAGTGATGGGGTCCCAGGTACGCAGTATTTT
>TRBV28|TRBJ2-2|.|.
CAIRTGAGTGELFF
TGTGCCATCAGGACCGGGGCGGGCACCGGGGAGCTGTTTTTT
>TRBV27|TRBJ2-1|.|.
CASSLGFADEQFF
TGTGCCAGCAGTTTAGGGTTTGCTGACGAGCAGTTCTTC
>TRBV7-2|TRBJ2-7|TRBD2|.
CASSKPRGSGSYEQYF
TGTGCCAGCAGCAAACCCCGGGGTAGCGGGAGTTACGAGCAGTACTTC
>TRBV2|TRBJ2-5|TRBD2|few
CASRALAGRMETQYF
TGTGCCAGCAGAGCCCTAGCGGGGAGGATGGAGACCCAGTACTTC
>TRBV5-1|TRBJ1-1|.|.
CASSLGMGQYTEAFF
TGCGCCAGCAGCTTAGGGATGGGGCAGTACACTGAAGCTTTCTTT
>TRBV6-2/TRBV6-3|TRBJ2-1|.|.
CASSYALNEQFF
TGTGCCAGCAGTTACGCGCTGAATGAGCAGTTCTTC
>TRBV27|TRBJ2-1|TRBD2|.
CASNPPGLPYNEQFF
TGTGCCAGCAACCCACCGGGACTACCCTACAATGAGCAGTTCTTC
>TRBV20-1|TRBJ2-3|TRBD2|.
CSAEHRGTSLFTDTQYF
TGCAGTGCTGAACATCGAGGGACTAGCTTATTCACAGATACGCAGTATTTT
>TRBV7-2|TRBJ2-7|TRBD1|few
CASSFPGQFYEQYF
TGTGCCAGCAGCTTCCCGGGACAGTTTTACGAGCAGTACTTC
>TRBV4-2|TRBJ2-1|.|.
CASSQVGTAGRGKAARSYNEQFF
TGTGCCAGCAGCCAAGTGGGGACGGCGGGACGGGGGAAAGCGGCCCGCTCCTACAATGAGCAGTTCTTC
>TRBV7-9|TRBJ2-5|TRBD1|.
CASSSSDRAPFETQYF
TGTGCCAGCAGCTCATCCGACAGGGCCCCCTTTGAGACCCAGTACTTC
>TRBV6-2/TRBV6-3|TRBJ2-1|TRBD2|.
CASSYGLAGVPSYNEQFF
TGTGCCAGCAGTTACGGACTAGCGGGCGTACCCTCCTACAATGAGCAGTTCTTC
>TRBV9|TRBJ2-1|TRBD2|.
CASSQREHEQFF
TGTGCCAGCAGCCAGCGGGAGCATGAGCAGTTCTTC
>TRBV28|TRBJ2-7|.|.
CASSRNRGISGRLDEQYF
TGTGCCAGCAGCCGAAACAGGGGGATAAGCGGGAGGTTGGACGAGCAGTACTTC
>TRBV7-9|TRBJ2-7|.|.
CASSFVRGEQYF
TGTGCCAGCAGCTTTGTACGGGGCGAGCAGTACTTC
>TRBV12-3/TRBV12-4|TRBJ2-1|.|.
CASSDRRAYNEQFF
TGTGCCAGCAGTGACAGGAGGGCCTACAATGAGCAGTTCTTC
>TRBV11-2|TRBJ2-5|.|.
CASSPWDNQETQYF
TGTGCCAGCAGCCCGTGGGACAACCAAGAGACCCAGTACTTC
>TRBV7-2|TRBJ2-5|TRBD2|few
CASSLDGGRVETQYF
TGTGCCAGCAGCTTAGATGGCGGGAGGGTCGAGACCCAGTACTTC